Listed below are T cell receptor beta chains from one sample, sequenced in a study of blood T cells in healthy people across ages. Each CDR3 protein gets one entry after TCRdb re-called the 5' RACE reads with MiXCR. Of around 2 million distinct CDR3 sequences in the sample, about 39% were seen once. Sequencing was performed on blood. The receptors shown here come from a human donor in good health. CDR3s include the opening cysteine and the closing phenylalanine or tryptophan. A D gene is named only where the DNA matches it firmly. Only some rows state a clone size, as once, few, many or a class for expanded clones.

>17|TRBV9|TRBD1|TRBJ1-6|-
CASSVAGDREGGAPLHF
TGTGCCAGCAGCGTAGCTGGGGACAGGGAAGGAGGAGCACCCCTCCACTTT
>15|TRBV11-2|-|TRBJ2-5|-
CASSPWGRPQETQYF
TGTGCCAGCAGCCCCTGGGGCAGGCCCCAAGAGACCCAGTACTTC
>12|TRBV30|TRBD1|TRBJ2-7|few
CAWNKDRDEQYF
TGTGCCTGGAATAAGGACAGGGACGAGCAGTACTTC
>16|TRBV6-5|TRBD1|TRBJ1-1|-
CASSFPGGTVVTEAFF
TGTGCCAGCAGTTTCCCAGGGGGAACAGTTGTCACTGAAGCTTTCTTT
>15|TRBV4-1|-|TRBJ2-3|-
CASSQTEISADTQYF
TGCGCCAGCAGCCAAACCGAGATAAGCGCAGATACGCAGTATTTT
>15|TRBV7-9|TRBD1|TRBJ2-1|few
CASTPVGTVYNEQFF
TGTGCCAGCACCCCGGTCGGGACAGTCTACAATGAGCAGTTCTTC
>14|TRBV30|TRBD1|TRBJ2-7|-
CAWSNGGQVYEQYF
TGTGCCTGGAGCAATGGGGGACAGGTCTACGAGCAGTACTTC
>11|TRBV29-1|-|TRBJ1-2|-
CNAGTSYGYTF
TGCAACGCCGGGACAAGCTATGGCTACACCTTC
>14|TRBV7-2|TRBD2|TRBJ2-7|-
CASSLSSGIYEQYF
TGTGCCAGCAGCTTATCTAGCGGAATCTACGAGCAGTACTTC
>15|TRBV6-5|TRBD1|TRBJ1-5|few
CASRTGGRGNQPQHF
TGTGCCAGCAGAACAGGGGGTCGCGGCAATCAGCCCCAGCATTTT
>14|TRBV10-3|TRBD1|TRBJ1-2|few
CAISDPRTGYGYTF
TGTGCCATCAGCGACCCTAGGACAGGCTATGGCTACACCTTC
>14|TRBV6-6|TRBD2|TRBJ2-1|-
CASRLPGTSGGQFF
TGTGCCAGCAGGCTACCCGGGACTAGCGGGGGTCAGTTCTTC
>14|TRBV20-1|TRBD2|TRBJ2-3|-
CSADQRGVSDTQYF
TGCAGTGCTGATCAGCGGGGGGTTTCAGATACGCAGTATTTT
>16|TRBV2|TRBD2|TRBJ2-2|-
CASSEIERGFTGELFF
TGTGCCAGCAGTGAAATCGAGCGGGGGTTCACCGGGGAGCTGTTTTTT
>16|TRBV7-2|-|TRBJ1-2|-
CASSSPARGGIYGYTF
TGTGCCAGCAGCTCCCCCGCCCGGGGGGGAATCTATGGCTACACCTTC
>13|TRBV29-1|-|TRBJ2-3|-
CSVVGGGADTQYF
TGCAGCGTTGTAGGTGGGGGGGCGGATACGCAGTATTTT
>13|TRBV30|-|TRBJ2-1|-
CVWSEGVVDEQFF
TGTGTCTGGAGTGAGGGGGTGGTAGATGAGCAGTTCTTC
>16|TRBV4-3|-|TRBJ2-3|once
CASSQVGDRAGDTQYF
TGCGCCAGCAGCCAAGTTGGTGACAGGGCGGGGGATACGCAGTATTTT
>13|TRBV7-2|-|TRBJ1-2|many
CASSFYRADGYTF
TGTGCCAGCAGCTTCTACAGGGCGGATGGCTACACCTTC
>15|TRBV6-2/TRBV6-3|TRBD1|TRBJ2-1|-
CASSAGTADYNEQFF
TGTGCCAGCAGTGCCGGGACAGCTGATTACAATGAGCAGTTCTTC
>14|TRBV7-2|-|TRBJ2-7|many
CASSFSGVSYEQYF
TGTGCCAGCAGCTTCAGCGGCGTCTCCTACGAGCAGTACTTC
>13|TRBV12-3/TRBV12-4|-|TRBJ1-2|few
CASSFDRLSGYTF
TGTGCCAGCAGTTTCGACCGTTTGAGTGGCTACACCTTC
>17|TRBV12-3/TRBV12-4|-|TRBJ1-2|few
CASSLALGGGANYGYTF
TGTGCCAGCAGTTTAGCGCTGGGGGGGGGAGCTAACTATGGCTACACCTTC